This T cell receptor (beta chain) was documented in a study of blood T cell repertoires in COVID-19. J was trimmed by 3 bases and V by 2 bases; bases with no gene match: 2. CDR1 is KGHSH, CDR2 LQKENI, per germline. This CDR3 has 14 amino acids. The table came from immunoSEQ multiplex PCR; TCRdb's copy has only in-frame clones and leaves some out. The data contain around 200,000 clones, roughly 86% of them seen just once; the ten biggest clones take up approximately 3.5%. The chain employs TRBV18 and TRBJ2-5; 8 bases fit TRBD1. The origin of this receptor is a man between 65 and 79 years old with acute or convalescent COVID-19. The sample was peripheral blood. CDR3 in amino acids: CASSPRTGKETQYF. CDR3 bases: TGTGCCAGCTCACCAAGGACAGGGAAAGAGACCCAGTACTTC.